In its sample, the clone carrying this T cell receptor beta chain was seen many times. Its specificity is not known. V lost 1 base to trimming and J lost 0 bases, with 9 bases between them. Looked up from germline, CDR1 is GTSNPN and CDR2 is SVGIG (reference sequence). CDR3 length equals 14 residues. This record comes from a study of T cells in Graves' hyperthyroidism and ophthalmopathy. About the research overall: Peripheral blood was obtained at initial diagnosis, preceding any treatment.

Amplification of TCR beta CDR3 regions used RNA as the template. First-round RT-PCR targeting the TCR CDR3 was performed with the HTBI primer set. From the multiplex PCR reads, TCRdb called clonotypes with MiXCR, one entry per CDR3 protein. The sample has 400,000 to 550,000 distinct CDR3 sequences, 24% seen once. Isolation of PBMCs was performed on 8.5 to 10 ml fresh peripheral blood. Study-wide results and caveats: Most clonotypes expanded in thyroid above 0.001 were likewise present in blood.

The chain recombines TRBV30 with TRBJ1-1, with D unclear. The sequenced sample was blood. The sequence derives from a woman younger than 45 with Graves' ophthalmopathy. The CDR3 here is CAWSDVPMNTEAFF. CDR3 nucleotides: TGTGCCTGGAGTGACGTCCCAATGAACACTGAAGCTTTCTTT. Full variable domain (outside the CDR3, taken from reference TRBV30 and TRBJ1-1): SQTIHQWPATLVQPVGSPLSLECTVEGTSNPNLYWYRQAAGRGLQLLFYSVGIGQISSEVPQNLSASRPQDRQFILSSKKLLLSDSGFYLCAWSDVPMNTEAFFGQGTRLTVV.